A single T cell receptor (beta chain) is shown here with its context. Germline values: CDR1 SNHLY, CDR2 FYNNEI. CDR3 length: 14 amino acids. V dropped 8 bases and J dropped 0 bases, with 13 bases sitting between them. The data were taken from a study of blood T cell repertoires in COVID-19. Study overall: The cDNA or gDNA used as material had been derived from T cells, B-cell-depleted T cells, or PBMCs.

The repertoire was sequenced with immunoSEQ multiplex PCR; TCRdb's copy has only in-frame clones and lacks some. Here the sample spans roughly 100,000 clones, 87% being singletons. This TCR was sampled from a man aged 45-65 years with active COVID-19. The specimen sequenced was peripheral blood. V and J are TRBV2 and TRBJ1-1; D gene ambiguous. CDR3 region: CASGLLVVNTEAFF. DNA of the CDR3: TGTGCCAGCGGGCTTCTGGTTGTGAACACTGAAGCTTTCTTT. Variable domain in full (rest from reference TRBV2 and TRBJ1-1): EPEVTQTPSHQVTQMGQEVILRCVPISNHLYFYWYRQILGQKVEFLVSFYNNEISEKSEIFDDQFSVERPDGSNFTLKIRSTKLEDSAMYFCASGLLVVNTEAFFGQGTRLTVV.